A single sample gave rise to the 6 T cell receptor beta chains below, sequenced in a study of blood T cell repertoires in COVID-19. The method was immunoSEQ multiplex PCR; TCRdb's version includes in-frame clones alone and lacks a portion of them. The sample has around 63,000 clones; over 55% are singletons. The sequenced sample consisted of peripheral blood. These TCRs come from a woman in her sixties or seventies with COVID-19, enrolled during active disease.

This clone was counted a few times. The V call is TRBV10-3, the J call TRBJ1-1; TRBD1 might be the D (5 bases). This CDR3 has 16 residues. Trimming left V 0 bases short and J 4 bases short, with 15 bases between. Germline V gene data show CDR1 as ENHRY and CDR2 as SYGVKD. The DNA for the CDR3 is TGTGCCATCAGTGAGTCGTTGGGGGGGATCAGCACTGAAGCTTTCTTT. Translated, it gives CAISESLGGISTEAFF.

This chain uses TRBV4-2 with TRBJ1-1; no definite D call. The CDR3 runs 15 residues. CDR1 is LGHNA, CDR2 YNFKEQ, per germline. The V gene lost 0 bases and the J gene lost 1 base, with 9 bases spanning the gap. The CDR3 DNA sequence: TGTGCCAGCAGCCAAGATCAGGCAGAGAACACTGAAGCTTTCTTT. Translation gives CASSQDQAENTEAFF.

The V call is TRBV12-3 or TRBV12-4, the J call TRBJ2-1; possible D gene TRBD2, 5 bases. The CDR3 is 13 residues long. Trimming removed 0 bases at V and 9 bases at J, with 9 bases between. The CDR3: CASSLAGEGEQFF. CDR3 DNA sequence: TGTGCCAGCAGTTTAGCCGGGGAAGGTGAGCAGTTCTTC.

This sequence joins TRBV19 and TRBJ1-2, with a tentative D call TRBD1 (5 bases). Germline assignment: CDR1 LNHDA and CDR2 SQIVND (reference sequence). There are 13 residues in the CDR3. V dropped 6 bases and J dropped 6 bases, with 14 bases sitting between them. The CDR3 loop reads CASSTTGMNGYTF. The CDR3 nucleotides read TGTGCCAGTAGCACTACAGGAATGAATGGCTACACCTTC.

The chain recombines TRBV5-1 with TRBJ2-7, with TRBD1 identical over 9 bases. V shed 0 bases and J 3 bases; nucleotides not matched to a gene: 7. CDR1 and CDR2 from the germline V gene are SGHRS and YFSETQ. The CDR3 is made up of 16 amino acids. As DNA, the CDR3 is TGCGCCAGCAGCTTGGGGGGGACAGGGACCCTCTACGAGCAGTACTTC. Encoded protein: CASSLGGTGTLYEQYF.

The rearrangement joins TRBV6-5 to TRBJ1-3; D gene uncertain. The V end was cut by 0 bases, the J end by 0 bases, with 9 bases between. The CDR3 runs to 16 residues. The germline gives CDR1 MNHEY, CDR2 SVGAGI. The CDR3 nucleotides are TGTGCCAGCAGTTACTCGAAATTCAGCTCTGGAAACACCATATATTTT. Translated, it gives CASSYSKFSSGNTIYF.